The clone carrying this TCR beta chain appeared a single time. This specimen belongs to a study of CD8 T cells in ankylosing spondylitis. V gave up 4 bases and J gave up 0 bases; unmatched junction bases: 3. Per germline, CDR1 SGHKS and CDR2 YYEKEE (reference sequence). The CDR3 totals 15 residues. Each CDR3 protein is one row after TCRdb ran MiXCR on the 5' RACE reads. The sample holds about 140,000 distinct CDR3 sequences; approximately 32% are singletons and the top ten take about 5.5%. This chain connects TRBV5-5 to TRBJ1-5, with TRBD1 matching 8 bases. Specimen: synovial fluid, either unsorted or a sorted T cell fraction (not recorded which). The source of this sequence is a male donor with ankylosing spondylitis. CDR3 sequence: CASSGQGYSNQPQHF. As DNA, the CDR3 is TGTGCCAGCAGCGGACAGGGATATAGCAATCAGCCCCAGCATTTT.